These 31 T cell receptor beta chains were all obtained from the same sample, sequenced in a study of cytomegalovirus exposure and HLA in healthy donors. The study ran its PCR with 60 Vbeta and 13 Jbeta primers. TCRdb's copy holds only in-frame clones and misses some; the assay was immunoSEQ multiplex PCR. The sample lists 130,000 or so clones; about 75% were seen once. The sample consisted of PBMCs. These receptors were taken from a woman aged 35 to 49 in good health and CMV-seronegative.

V usage is TRBV2 and J usage is TRBJ1-1, with TRBD1 as a possible D gene (5 bases). In germline, CDR1 is SNHLY, CDR2 FYNNEI. The V end was cut by 0 bases, the J end by 4 bases, with 9 bases between. The CDR3 loop spans 14 amino acids. CDR3 sequence (DNA): TGTGCCAGCAGTGAAGCGGGGGGTATCACTGAAGCTTTCTTT. Its translation is CASSEAGGITEAFF.

This clone was recorded once. This chain links TRBV15 with TRBJ1-2, with 7 bases fitting TRBD1. From germline, CDR1 is LNHNV and CDR2 YYDKDF (reference sequence). The CDR3 extends over 12 amino acids. V dropped 2 bases and J dropped 9; count of bases not matched to a gene: 3. The DNA for the CDR3 is TGTGCCACCAGCAGATACAGGGGTAGCTACACCTTC. As protein: CATSRYRGSYTF.

V gene TRBV2 combines with J gene TRBJ1-1; D is possibly TRBD1 (5 bases). Germline values: CDR1 SNHLY, CDR2 FYNNEI. The CDR3 loop spans 15 amino acids. Deletions cut 1 base from V and 5 bases from J, with 14 bases between. CDR3 bases: TGTGCCAGCAGTGAAGAAGAGAGTAAGGGGACTGAAGCTTTCTTT. Protein sequence: CASSEEESKGTEAFF.

The gene calls are TRBV6-4 and TRBJ2-3; TRBD2 agrees at 9 bases. The V gene's germline CDR1 is MRHNA and CDR2 SNTAGT. The CDR3 loop spans 16 amino acids. V was clipped by 0 bases and J by 2 bases; unmatched bases: 3. The CDR3 spells CASSDSPSGDTDTQYF. The CDR3 nucleotides are TGTGCCAGCAGTGACTCCCCTAGCGGGGACACAGATACGCAGTATTTT.

This clone was recorded only once. This chain joins TRBV7-2 and TRBJ1-5; 8 bases align to TRBD1. Germline CDR1 reads SGHTA; CDR2 reads FQGNSA. Trimming took 3 bases from V and 2 from J; bases not matched to a gene: 3. The CDR3 consists of 15 residues. The CDR3 sequence: CASSLTGDRNQPQHF. The CDR3 DNA reads TGTGCCAGCAGCTTGACAGGGGACCGCAATCAGCCCCAGCATTTT.

V gene TRBV9 combines with J gene TRBJ1-3; 7 positions match TRBD1. This CDR3 is 13 amino acids long. The V segment lost 3 bases and the J segment 8 bases; nucleotides outside the gene matches: 5. From germline, CDR1 is SGDLS and CDR2 YYNGEE. The CDR3 nucleotides are TGTGCCAGCAGCGGAGGGGGCCCGGACACCATATATTTT. This encodes CASSGGGPDTIYF.

The chain uses TRBV5-4 and TRBJ1-4, with TRBD1 as a possible D gene (5 bases). CDR3 length: 14 residues. The V and J ends lost 1 base and 8 bases respectively, with 12 bases between them. CDR1 is SGHNT, CDR2 YYREEE, per germline (reference sequence). The CDR3 spells CASSLWGRGEKLFF. CDR3 bases: TGTGCCAGCAGCTTGTGGGGGAGGGGCGAAAAACTGTTTTTT.

This clone was detected only a few times. V gene TRBV5-8 combines with J gene TRBJ2-1, with 12 bases aligning to TRBD2. This CDR3 is built from 16 residues. Per the germline V gene, CDR1 is SGHTS and CDR2 is YDEGEE. J was trimmed by 4 bases and V by 7 bases; bases with no gene match: 9. Written as DNA, the CDR3 is TGTGCCAGCCTACCTAGCGGGGGGGCTTGGTACAATGAGCAGTTCTTC. As protein: CASLPSGGAWYNEQFF.

This chain connects TRBV10-2 to TRBJ1-1; possibly TRBD1 for D (6 bases). The CDR3 is made up of 12 amino acids. V was pared by 5 bases and J by 5 bases, with 9 bases between. Germline V CDR1 and CDR2: WSHSY, SAAADI. Here the CDR3 reads CASSLTGTEAFF. DNA for the CDR3: TGCGCCAGCAGTTTAACAGGGACTGAAGCTTTCTTT.

A few counts support this clone. The CDR3 here is CASSPTPSQNTEAFF. CDR3 coding DNA: TGCGCCAGCAGCCCTACCCCGAGTCAGAACACTGAAGCTTTCTTT. The genes are TRBV5-1 and TRBJ1-1; D call uncertain. V gave up 4 bases and J gave up 1 base, with 14 bases separating them. Germline loops: CDR1 SGHRS, CDR2 YFSETQ. The CDR3 totals 15 residues. Variable domain in full (rest from reference TRBV5-1 and TRBJ1-1): KAGVTQTPRYLIKTRGQQVTLSCSPISGHRSVSWYQQTPGQGLQFLFEYFSETQRNKGNFPGRFSGRQFSNSRSEMNVSTLELGDSALYLCASSPTPSQNTEAFFGQGTRLTVV.

This chain connects TRBV19 to TRBJ1-1, with TRBD1 matching over 9 bases. CDR1 is LNHDA and CDR2 is SQIVND in the germline V gene (reference sequence). The V gene end was trimmed by 3 bases and the J gene end by 4 bases; junction bases not matched to a gene: 12. This CDR3 region has 17 residues. The CDR3 DNA follows: TGTGCCAGTAGTATCCTTCGCGGGACAGGGCGCGCCACTGAAGCTTTCTTT. Encoded protein: CASSILRGTGRATEAFF.

This sequence joins TRBV10-3 and TRBJ2-2; no definite D call. CDR3 size: 12 residues. V lost 3 bases to trimming and J lost 4 bases, with 3 bases between them. CDR1 and CDR2 (germline): ENHRY, SYGVKD. CDR3 loop: CAISDVTGELFF. CDR3 coding DNA: TGTGCCATCAGTGACGTCACCGGGGAGCTGTTTTTT.

V is TRBV7-3 and J is TRBJ2-1; 9 bases are shared with TRBD1. This CDR3 contains 15 residues. The V gene's germline CDR1 is SGHTA and CDR2 FQGTGA. The V segment lost 4 bases and the J segment 3 bases; nucleotides outside the gene matches: 4. The CDR3 bases are TGTGCCAGCAGCTCGAACAGGGGGCTCTACAATGAGCAGTTCTTC. Protein product: CASSSNRGLYNEQFF.

The J gene is TRBJ2-7, the V gene TRBV5-1; 12 nucleotides match TRBD2. This CDR3 is built from 16 residues. J lost 6 bases, V lost 5 bases, and 12 bases had no gene match. The V gene's germline CDR1 is SGHRS and CDR2 YFSETQ. CDR3 coding DNA: TGCGCCAGCAGTTCCCTACCGGGACTAGCGGGCGGCGAGCAGTACTTC. It specifies CASSSLPGLAGGEQYF. Using reference TRBV5-1 and TRBJ2-7 for the parts outside the CDR3, the full variable domain is KAGVTQTPRYLIKTRGQQVTLSCSPISGHRSVSWYQQTPGQGLQFLFEYFSETQRNKGNFPGRFSGRQFSNSRSEMNVSTLELGDSALYLCASSSLPGLAGGEQYFGPGTRLTVT.

The V gene is TRBV5-1, the J gene TRBJ1-1; unclear D gene. Trimming removed 5 bases from V and 4 bases from J, with 15 bases in between. CDR1 and CDR2 (germline): SGHRS, YFSETQ. The CDR3 extends over 14 amino acids. The CDR3 is CASRPGISGTEAFF. CDR3 in DNA: TGCGCCAGCAGACCCGGCATTTCGGGCACTGAAGCTTTCTTT.

The rearrangement joins TRBV7-9 to TRBJ1-2; 7 nucleotides line up with TRBD1. V gave up 5 bases and J gave up 0 bases; unmatched junction bases: 12. The CDR3 length is 17 residues. Germline V gives CDR1 SEHNR, CDR2 FQNEAQ (reference sequence). In nucleotides, the CDR3 is TGTGCCAGCAGCAGACAAGGGCCGCAGGGGGCTAACTATGGCTACACCTTC. Its protein is CASSRQGPQGANYGYTF.

The chain carries TRBV10-3 and TRBJ2-1; the match to TRBD2 covers 9 bases. J lost 3 bases, V lost 2 bases, and 5 bases had no gene match. CDR1 is ENHRY and CDR2 is SYGVKD in the germline V gene. There are 16 residues in the CDR3. The CDR3 protein is CAISETGSGGYNEQFF. The DNA for the CDR3 is TGTGCCATCAGTGAGACCGGTAGCGGGGGCTACAATGAGCAGTTCTTC.

V gene TRBV10-1 combines with J gene TRBJ1-5; TRBD1 matches 8 bases. Trimming took 3 bases from V and 5 from J; bases not matched to a gene: 6. In germline, CDR1 is WNHNN, CDR2 SYGVQD (reference sequence). This CDR3 has 15 residues. The CDR3: CASSEGQGADQPQHF. The DNA for the CDR3 is TGCGCCAGCAGTGAAGGCCAGGGGGCCGATCAGCCCCAGCATTTT.

The genes are TRBV5-6 and TRBJ2-7; TRBD2 matches at 7 bases. The CDR3 extends over 14 amino acids. Losses at the gene ends were 0 bases for V and 4 bases for J; bases not matched to a gene: 4. Per germline, CDR1 SGHDT and CDR2 YYEEEE. DNA for the CDR3: TGTGCCAGCAGCTTGGCGGGGGGAACTTACGAGCAGTACTTC. Residues: CASSLAGGTYEQYF.

The genes are TRBV12-5 and TRBJ2-3; the D gene is possibly TRBD2 (6 bases). Germline CDR1 is LGHNT and CDR2 is FRNRAP. V lost 0 bases and J lost 1, with 14 bases in between. This CDR3 has 17 residues. Here the CDR3 DNA reads TGTGCTAGTGGTTTGGTACGGGGTCCGGGGGGCACAGATACGCAGTATTTT. Its translation is CASGLVRGPGGTDTQYF.

This clone was recorded only once. The rearrangement joins TRBV7-9 to TRBJ2-1; 12 bases align to TRBD1. This CDR3 comprises 15 residues. CDR1 and CDR2 (germline): SEHNR, FQNEAQ (reference sequence). J lost 5 bases, V lost 5 bases, and 4 bases had no gene match. Here the CDR3 reads CASSAGQGADNEQFF. Written as DNA, the CDR3 is TGTGCCAGCAGCGCGGGACAGGGGGCCGACAATGAGCAGTTCTTC.

The chain uses TRBV2 and TRBJ1-3; D gene ambiguous. Deletions cut 1 base from V and 4 bases from J, with 14 bases between. The germline V gene has CDR1 SNHLY and CDR2 FYNNEI. This CDR3 spans 16 amino acids. CDR3 loop: CASSEGNRGSGNTIYF. CDR3 nucleotide sequence: TGTGCCAGCAGTGAAGGAAATCGGGGTTCGGGAAACACCATATATTTT.

The chain joins TRBV5-1 to TRBJ2-6; 7 bases are shared with TRBD2. The trim removed 0 bases at V and 4 bases at J, leaving 1 base unmatched. The CDR3 loop spans 15 amino acids. Germline V gene lookup returns CDR1 SGHRS and CDR2 YFSETQ. CDR3 sequence (DNA): TGCGCCAGCAGCTTGGGGGGAGGGGGGGCCAACGTCCTGACTTTC. Translation: CASSLGGGGANVLTF.

The CDR3 nucleotides are TGCAGCGTTGAATCAGGGCCCGGAGAGCAGTTCTTC. Translation: CSVESGPGEQFF. V and J are TRBV29-1 and TRBJ2-1; D might be TRBD1 (5 bases). The CDR3 sequence is 12 residues long. The germline V gene has CDR1 SQVTM and CDR2 ANQGSEA. Trimming stripped 2 bases from V and 10 bases from J, with 12 bases between.

This sequence joins TRBV7-2 and TRBJ2-5; D is possibly TRBD1 (5 bases). Per germline, CDR1 SGHTA and CDR2 FQGNSA. The ends were cut back, 6 bases at V and 1 base at J, with 15 bases in the middle. This CDR3 spans 15 amino acids. The CDR3 nucleotides are TGTGCCAGCAGTTCGACAGTGGCAGCCCAAGAGACCCAGTACTTC. It is translated as CASSSTVAAQETQYF. Based on the CDR3 plus reference TRBV7-2 and TRBJ2-5, the full variable domain is GAGVSQSPSNKVTEKGKDVELRCDPISGHTALYWYRQSLGQGLEFLIYFQGNSAPDKSGLPSDRFSAERTGGSVSTLTIQRTQQEDSAVYLCASSSTVAAQETQYFGPGTRLLVL.

The chain recombines TRBV6-4 with TRBJ1-1; D call uncertain. The CDR3 loop spans 17 amino acids. Germline-derived CDR1 and CDR2 are MRHNA and SNTAGT. Trimming took 0 bases from V and 0 from J, leaving 14 bases between them. The CDR3 reads CASSDSRRSNMNTEAFF. The CDR3 region has the DNA TGTGCCAGCAGTGACTCGAGGCGGAGTAATATGAACACTGAAGCTTTCTTT.

This clone was detected only a few times. The rearrangement uses TRBV9 and TRBJ2-2, with D perhaps TRBD2 (7 bases). The CDR3 has 16 residues. Germline CDR1 SGDLS, CDR2 YYNGEE. The V gene lost 0 bases and the J gene lost 6 bases, with 15 bases spanning the gap. The chain's CDR3 is CASSVGGGRSAGELFF. In DNA form, the CDR3 reads TGTGCCAGCAGCGTAGGGGGGGGGCGGAGTGCCGGGGAGCTGTTTTTT.

This clone has just one count. Other DNA sequences in this specimen translate into the identical CDR3. The chain carries TRBV29-1 and TRBJ2-1; 8 nucleotides match TRBD1. Per the germline V gene, CDR1 is SQVTM and CDR2 is ANQGSEA. V lost 6 bases to trimming and J lost 1 base; unmatched junction nucleotides: 5. The CDR3 contains 14 residues. CDR3 DNA: TGCAGCGTCCTAGACAGGGGTTCCTACAATGAGCAGTTCTTC. Amino acid sequence: CSVLDRGSYNEQFF.

This chain links TRBV2 with TRBJ2-2; TRBD1 agrees at 7 bases. Looked up from germline, CDR1 is SNHLY and CDR2 is FYNNEI. The CDR3 is made up of 14 amino acids. V was clipped by 9 bases and J by 0 bases; unmatched bases: 4. Here the CDR3 DNA reads TGTGCCAGGACCGGGACAGCGAACACCGGGGAGCTGTTTTTT. It is translated as CARTGTANTGELFF.

This chain links TRBV28 with TRBJ1-5, with D possibly being TRBD1 (5 bases). This CDR3 region has 16 residues. Germline V gene sequence: CDR1 MDHEN, CDR2 SYDVKM. V was shortened by 3 bases and J by 2 bases, with 14 bases between the two germline ends. As DNA, the CDR3 is TGTGCCAGCAGTTTTAGGGGCCCCCAGGGCAATCAGCCCCAGCATTTT. Encoded protein: CASSFRGPQGNQPQHF.

This clone was detected a few times. V usage is TRBV2 and J usage is TRBJ2-7, with D possibly TRBD2 on 5 matching bases. The CDR3 spans 13 residues. Germline values: CDR1 SNHLY, CDR2 FYNNEI. Trimming removed 7 bases at V and 0 bases at J, with 10 bases between. CDR3 in amino acids: CASKLGLSYEQYF. The CDR3 coding sequence is TGTGCCAGCAAGTTAGGACTCTCCTACGAGCAGTACTTC. The variable domain in full, completed from reference TRBV2 and TRBJ2-7, reads EPEVTQTPSHQVTQMGQEVILRCVPISNHLYFYWYRQILGQKVEFLVSFYNNEISEKSEIFDDQFSVERPDGSNFTLKIRSTKLEDSAMYFCASKLGLSYEQYFGPGTRLTVT.